These T cell receptor beta chains were read from a single sample in a study of T cells in Graves' hyperthyroidism and ophthalmopathy. A single record per CDR3 protein comes from TCRdb applying MiXCR to the multiplex PCR reads. The sample holds roughly 530,000 distinct CDR3 sequences, 17% seen once. Sequenced material: blood. These receptors all stem from a woman under 30 with Graves' ophthalmopathy. CDR3s include the opening cysteine and the closing phenylalanine or tryptophan. The order of the fields is J gene, clone size, D gene, V gene, CDR3 DNA, CDR3 protein. The D gene is left open where the match is weak. Some rows mark clone size as missing; the rest say once, few, many or name a class of expanded clone.

j_call: TRBJ1-5
clone_size: few
d_call: NA
v_call: TRBV6-1
cdr3_nt: TGTGCCAGCAGTATCAGGGGTGGGAATCAGCCCCAGCATTTT
cdr3_aa: CASSIRGGNQPQHF

j_call: TRBJ1-1
clone_size: NA
d_call: NA
v_call: TRBV5-6
cdr3_nt: TGTGCCAGCAGAGTACAATGGGGTAAAACTGAAGCTTTCTTT
cdr3_aa: CASRVQWGKTEAFF

j_call: TRBJ2-1
clone_size: many
d_call: TRBD2
v_call: TRBV5-1
cdr3_nt: TGCGCCAGCACCAAGGACGGCGGGAGAAGGGACAATGAGCAGTTCTTC
cdr3_aa: CASTKDGGRRDNEQFF

j_call: TRBJ2-7
clone_size: many
d_call: NA
v_call: TRBV2
cdr3_nt: TGTGCCAGCAGTGAAGCACCCGGGCCGTACGAGCAGTACTTC
cdr3_aa: CASSEAPGPYEQYF

j_call: TRBJ1-2
clone_size: many
d_call: NA
v_call: TRBV18
cdr3_nt: TGTGCCAGCTCACCAGGAGTGGCTCGGTATGGCTACACCTTC
cdr3_aa: CASSPGVARYGYTF

j_call: TRBJ2-3
clone_size: NA
d_call: NA
v_call: TRBV7-2
cdr3_nt: TGTGCCAGCAGCTTAGGTGGCGGGAAGGCAGATACGCAGTATTTT
cdr3_aa: CASSLGGGKADTQYF

j_call: TRBJ2-1
clone_size: many
d_call: TRBD2
v_call: TRBV11-2
cdr3_nt: TGTGCCAGCAGCTTATTGCGGGGGAACTCCTACAATGAGCAGTTCTTC
cdr3_aa: CASSLLRGNSYNEQFF

j_call: TRBJ2-4
clone_size: many
d_call: NA
v_call: TRBV30
cdr3_nt: TGTGCCTGGAGTCTCGAGGGAAACATTCAGTACTTC
cdr3_aa: CAWSLEGNIQYF

j_call: TRBJ1-2
clone_size: NA
d_call: TRBD1
v_call: TRBV6-1
cdr3_nt: TGTGCCAGCACCCGGGACAGGGCTGGCTACACCTTC
cdr3_aa: CASTRDRAGYTF

j_call: TRBJ2-7
clone_size: few
d_call: NA
v_call: TRBV9
cdr3_nt: TGTGCCAGCAGCGGCCCTCCCTCCTACGAGCAGTACTTC
cdr3_aa: CASSGPPSYEQYF

j_call: TRBJ2-1
clone_size: NA
d_call: NA
v_call: TRBV9
cdr3_nt: TGTGCCAGCACCCCGAGGGGGGGGGGTTACAATGAGCAGTTCTTC
cdr3_aa: CASTPRGGGYNEQFF

j_call: TRBJ1-1
clone_size: many
d_call: NA
v_call: TRBV11-2
cdr3_nt: TGTGCCAGCAGCTTAATCGGGGTGGGCACTGAAGCTTTCTTT
cdr3_aa: CASSLIGVGTEAFF

j_call: TRBJ2-5
clone_size: NA
d_call: TRBD2
v_call: TRBV7-3
cdr3_nt: TGTGCCAGCAGCTTTTCACTAGCGGGAGAGACCGGGCAAGAGACCCAGTACTTC
cdr3_aa: CASSFSLAGETGQETQYF

j_call: TRBJ2-1
clone_size: once
d_call: TRBD2
v_call: TRBV11-3
cdr3_nt: TGTGCCAGCAGCTTACAGACTAGCGGGACTGACAATGAGCAGTTCTTC
cdr3_aa: CASSLQTSGTDNEQFF

j_call: TRBJ2-7
clone_size: NA
d_call: TRBD2
v_call: TRBV7-8
cdr3_nt: TGTGCCAGCAGCTTAGCTGAAGGGCGGGAGTTCTGCGAGCAGTACTTC
cdr3_aa: CASSLAEGREFCEQYF

j_call: TRBJ1-2
clone_size: NA
d_call: TRBD1
v_call: TRBV5-1
cdr3_nt: TGCGCCAGCAGACAGGGGGACACCGGGGAGGGCTATGGCTACACCTTC
cdr3_aa: CASRQGDTGEGYGYTF